This is a list of T cell receptor beta chains from one sample in a study of post-analysis software for immune sequencing data. TCRdb ran MiXCR on the PCR reads and lists one entry per CDR3 protein. The sample lists about 540,000 distinct CDR3 sequences, 30% to 40% seen once, with roughly 6% in the top ten. The sample taken for sequencing was blood. All receptors derive from a girl between 2 and 17 years old with multiple sclerosis. CDR3s include the opening cysteine and the closing phenylalanine or tryptophan. The order of the fields is D gene, V gene, clone size, J gene, CDR3 protein, CDR3 DNA. A D gene is named only where the DNA matches it firmly. Size tells how often a clone was seen (once, few, many) or the class of an expanded clone, and some rows leave it out.

>TRBD2|TRBV20-1|NA|TRBJ2-3
CSARNGGEVSDTQYF
TGCAGTGCGCGAAATGGGGGGGAGGTGTCAGATACGCAGTATTTT
>NA|TRBV2|few|TRBJ1-2
CASKEDYGYTF
TGTGCCAGCAAGGAAGACTATGGCTACACCTTC
>TRBD1|TRBV7-2|once|TRBJ1-5
CASSPGTGGFQPQHF
TGTGCCAGCAGCCCCGGGACAGGGGGCTTTCAGCCCCAGCATTTT
>NA|TRBV12-3/TRBV12-4|NA|TRBJ2-2
CASSLGGSGELFF
TGTGCCAGCAGTTTAGGCGGTAGCGGGGAGCTGTTTTTT
>NA|TRBV20-1|NA|TRBJ2-1
CSAGPGLSYNEQFF
TGCAGTGCTGGACCAGGGCTCTCCTACAATGAGCAGTTCTTC
>NA|TRBV5-1|NA|TRBJ1-1
CTSSLESGLDTEAFF
TGCACCAGCAGCTTGGAATCGGGGCTCGACACTGAAGCTTTCTTT
>TRBD2|TRBV20-1|NA|TRBJ2-3
CSATPSGEALRTDTQYF
TGCAGTGCTACCCCTAGCGGGGAGGCCTTGAGAACAGATACGCAGTATTTT
>NA|TRBV20-1|few|TRBJ1-1
CSARDLQDNTEAFF
TGCAGTGCTAGAGACCTTCAGGATAACACTGAAGCTTTCTTT
>NA|TRBV3-1|few|TRBJ2-3
CASSQDGGGLKQYF
TGTGCCAGCAGCCAAGATGGTGGTGGCTTGAAGCAGTATTTT
>TRBD1|TRBV5-6|NA|TRBJ1-1
CASSSGQGQSEAFF
TGTGCCAGCAGCTCTGGACAGGGTCAGTCTGAAGCTTTCTTT
>TRBD1|TRBV20-1|NA|TRBJ1-2
CSADRGGYGYTF
TGCAGTGCTGACAGGGGAGGCTATGGCTACACCTTC
>NA|TRBV5-1|NA|TRBJ2-6
CASSLDRSYSGANVLTF
TGCGCCAGCAGCTTGGACCGTTCCTACTCTGGGGCCAACGTCCTGACTTTC
>NA|TRBV12-3/TRBV12-4|many|TRBJ2-5
CASSFSSSQETQYF
TGTGCCAGCAGTTTCAGTAGCTCCCAAGAGACCCAGTACTTC
>TRBD2|TRBV7-2|NA|TRBJ2-1
CASSGWGGNNGQFF
TGTGCCAGCAGTGGGTGGGGGGGTAACAATGGGCAGTTCTTC
>NA|TRBV20-1|NA|TRBJ1-5
CSARRAGSNQPQHF
TGCAGTGCTAGACGGGCAGGTTCCAATCAGCCCCAGCATTTT
>NA|TRBV4-1|NA|TRBJ1-4
CTSSQGDGPRNEKLFF
TGCACCAGCAGCCAAGGGGATGGGCCGAGGAATGAAAAACTGTTTTTT
>TRBD1|TRBV6-2/TRBV6-3|once|TRBJ1-5
CASRLRDRLTSQPQHF
TGTGCCAGTCGGCTCAGGGACAGGTTGACTTCTCAGCCCCAGCATTTT
>NA|TRBV5-1|few|TRBJ2-5
CASSPQGGQETQYF
TGCGCCAGCAGCCCGCAGGGGGGTCAAGAGACCCAGTACTTC
>NA|TRBV5-1|many|TRBJ2-5
CASSLPGEETQYF
TGTGCCAGCAGCTTACCGGGGGAGGAGACCCAGTACTTC
>NA|TRBV5-1|few|TRBJ2-7
CASSSGEKLSATEQYF
TGCGCCAGCAGCTCGGGCGAGAAGCTGTCCGCTACCGAGCAGTACTTC
>TRBD1|TRBV29-1|NA|TRBJ1-3
CSAFGGTVGNTIYF
TGCAGCGCCTTCGGGGGGACAGTTGGAAACACCATATATTTT
>NA|TRBV2|NA|TRBJ2-3
CASRETGFRTGTQYF
TGTGCCAGCAGAGAGACAGGTTTCCGCACAGGTACGCAGTATTTT
>TRBD1|TRBV4-1|few|TRBJ2-4
CASSHPKQGITENIQYF
TGCGCCAGCAGCCACCCCAAACAGGGGATAACGGAAAACATTCAGTACTTC
>NA|TRBV10-1|few|TRBJ2-7
CASSQEATYEQYF
TGCGCCAGCAGTCAAGAGGCAACCTACGAGCAGTACTTC
>TRBD1|TRBV10-3|once|TRBJ2-2
CAIHGQGGTGELFF
TGTGCCATTCATGGACAGGGTGGCACCGGGGAGCTGTTTTTT
>NA|TRBV7-9|few|TRBJ2-1
CAVRQASKQFF
TGTGCCGTCCGGCAGGCCTCCAAGCAGTTCTTC
>NA|TRBV5-5|NA|TRBJ1-2
CASSLEGRIDYGYTF
TGTGCCAGCAGCTTGGAGGGACGGATAGACTATGGCTACACCTTC
>NA|TRBV5-1|NA|TRBJ2-5
CASTISTQYF
TGCGCCAGCACAATCTCCACCCAGTACTTC
>NA|TRBV29-1|NA|TRBJ2-5
CSVQERRPETQYF
TGCAGCGTTCAAGAGCGGAGACCAGAGACCCAGTACTTC
>TRBD1|TRBV12-3/TRBV12-4|few|TRBJ1-4
CASSYTGEVKEKLFF
TGTGCCAGCAGTTATACAGGGGAGGTAAAAGAAAAACTGTTTTTT
>NA|TRBV5-1|NA|TRBJ2-1
CASSRSDAYNEQFF
TGCGCCAGCAGTCGTAGCGACGCCTACAATGAGCAGTTCTTC
>NA|TRBV6-1|NA|TRBJ1-4
CASTFNEKLFF
TGTGCCAGCACTTTTAATGAAAAACTGTTTTTT
>NA|TRBV5-5|NA|TRBJ2-1
CASSASTASSYNEQFF
TGTGCCAGCAGCGCATCGACAGCGAGCTCCTACAATGAGCAGTTCTTC
>NA|TRBV5-1|NA|TRBJ2-5
CASGIPGTQYF
TGCGCCAGCGGAATTCCCGGGACCCAGTACTTC
>TRBD1|TRBV5-1|NA|TRBJ1-1
CASSPGDRSNTEAFF
TGCGCCAGCAGCCCGGGGGACAGGTCGAACACTGAAGCTTTCTTT
>NA|TRBV12-3/TRBV12-4|NA|TRBJ1-2
CASSRPIGGYTF
TGTGCCAGCAGCCGACCAATCGGCGGCTACACCTTC
>TRBD2|TRBV7-3|NA|TRBJ2-3
CASSPALAGGFGDTQYF
TGTGCCAGCAGCCCGGCCCTGGCGGGGGGGTTTGGGGATACGCAGTATTTT
>TRBD1|TRBV11-2|few|TRBJ2-2
CASSTYRGPANTGELFF
TGTGCCAGCAGCACCTACAGGGGACCTGCGAACACCGGGGAGCTGTTTTTT
>TRBD1|TRBV15|NA|TRBJ2-4
CATSRPGQGAKNIRYF
TGTGCCACCAGCAGACCCGGACAGGGGGCTAAAAACATTCGGTACTTC
>NA|TRBV5-5|few|TRBJ2-1
CASSLVGAKGNEQFF
TGTGCCAGCAGCTTGGTGGGGGCCAAGGGCAATGAGCAGTTCTTC
>TRBD2|TRBV20-1|NA|TRBJ2-5
CSANNPRGFQETQYF
TGCAGTGCGAACAACCCGCGGGGGTTCCAAGAGACCCAGTACTTC
>NA|TRBV2|NA|TRBJ1-1
CASSPDRNMNTEAFF
TGTGCCAGCAGTCCCGACAGAAATATGAACACTGAAGCTTTCTTT
>TRBD2|TRBV7-6|NA|TRBJ2-2
CASSSLAGGLGTGELFF
TGTGCCAGCAGCTCACTAGCGGGGGGGCTCGGGACCGGGGAGCTGTTTTTT
>NA|TRBV4-2|NA|TRBJ2-7
CASSSPVGEQYF
TGTGCCAGCAGCTCACCTGTGGGGGAGCAGTACTTC
>TRBD2|TRBV15|few|TRBJ2-1
CATSKLAGGSEQFF
TGTGCCACCAGCAAACTAGCGGGGGGTAGTGAGCAGTTCTTC
>TRBD2|TRBV5-1|NA|TRBJ2-3
CANSGGAGTDTQYF
TGCGCCAACAGCGGGGGCGCAGGCACAGATACGCAGTATTTT